This T cell receptor beta chain was sequenced in a study of T cells after yellow fever vaccination. This clonotype appeared many times. UMIs and a universal primer site were added when TCR cDNA was made by 5'RACE template switching. TCRdb reprocessed the 5' RACE reads via MiXCR and lists one record per CDR3 protein. The sample yields about 63,000 distinct CDR3 sequences, 7.4% seen once. The sequencing used CD8+ T cells sorted from PBMCs, collected 15 days after the yellow fever booster vaccination. This sequence originates from a man younger than 40 who received the YFV17D yellow fever vaccine.

CDR3 amino acids: CASSHRTGLADNEQFF. In nucleotides, the CDR3 is TGCGCCAGCAGCCACCGCACGGGACTAGCCGACAATGAGCAGTTCTTC. The chain couples TRBV5-1 to TRBJ2-1, with 9 bases aligning to TRBD2. Germline V CDR1 and CDR2: SGHRS, YFSETQ. V shed 4 bases, J shed 5 bases, and the junction held 10 bases outside the gene matches. The CDR3 runs to 16 residues. Full variable domain (rest looked up from reference TRBV5-1 and TRBJ2-1): KAGVTQTPRYLIKTRGQQVTLSCSPISGHRSVSWYQQTPGQGLQFLFEYFSETQRNKGNFPGRFSGRQFSNSRSEMNVSTLELGDSALYLCASSHRTGLADNEQFFGPGTRLTVL.